This T cell receptor beta chain is drawn from a study of shared clonotypes between healthy human individuals. TCRdb's table, derived via immunoSEQ multiplex PCR, lists solely in-frame clones and lacks some. The table has about 110,000 clones, less than 75% seen once. CDR3 length equals 16 residues. V was pared by 8 bases and J by 0 bases, with 17 bases between. From germline, CDR1 is WSHSY and CDR2 SAAADI. The sequenced material came from memory CD8+ T cells sorted from blood. Stated subset: CD45RO+ cells pooled with CCR7-negative TemRA cells. The J gene is TRBJ2-1, the V gene TRBV10-2; the D gene is possibly TRBD1 (6 bases). The clonotype comes from a woman in her twenties or thirties in good health. This CDR3 is CASEDTGSSSYNEQFF. The CDR3, as DNA: TGCGCCAGCGAAGATACAGGGTCCAGCTCCTACAATGAGCAGTTCTTC.